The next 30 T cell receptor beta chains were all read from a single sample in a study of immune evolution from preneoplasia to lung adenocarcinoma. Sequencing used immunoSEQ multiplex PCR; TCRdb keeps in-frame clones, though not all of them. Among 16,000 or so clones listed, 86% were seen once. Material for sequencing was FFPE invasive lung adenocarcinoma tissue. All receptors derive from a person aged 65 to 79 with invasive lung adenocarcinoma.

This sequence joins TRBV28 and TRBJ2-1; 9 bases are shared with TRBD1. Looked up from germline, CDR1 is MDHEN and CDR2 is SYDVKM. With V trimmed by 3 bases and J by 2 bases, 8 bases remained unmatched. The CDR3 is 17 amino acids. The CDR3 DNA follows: TGTGCCAGCAGTTTGGGAGCCGGGACAGGGACCTACAATGAGCAGTTCTTC. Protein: CASSLGAGTGTYNEQFF.

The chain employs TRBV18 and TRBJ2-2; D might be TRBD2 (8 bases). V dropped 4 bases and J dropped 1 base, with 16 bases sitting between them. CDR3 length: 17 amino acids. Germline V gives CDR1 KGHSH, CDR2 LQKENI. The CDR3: CASSRTGLAGNTGELFF. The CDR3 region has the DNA TGTGCCAGCTCACGGACAGGACTAGCCGGGAACACCGGGGAGCTGTTTTTT.

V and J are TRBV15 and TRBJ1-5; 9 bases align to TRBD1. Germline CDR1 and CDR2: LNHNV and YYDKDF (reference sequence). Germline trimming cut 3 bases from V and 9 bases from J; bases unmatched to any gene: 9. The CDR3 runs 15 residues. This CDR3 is CATSRGGTGRRPQHF. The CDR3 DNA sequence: TGTGCCACCAGCAGGGGGGGGACAGGGCGAAGGCCCCAGCATTTT. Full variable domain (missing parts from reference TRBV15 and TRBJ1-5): DAMVIQNPRYQVTQFGKPVTLSCSQTLNHNVMYWYQQKSSQAPKLLFHYYDKDFNNEADTPDNFQSRRPNTSFCFLDIRSPGLGDTAMYLCATSRGGTGRRPQHFGDGTRLSIL.

CDR3 sequence (DNA): TGCGCCAGCAGCTGGGGAGGACAAGCCCAAGAGACCCAGTACTTC. Protein product: CASSWGGQAQETQYF. The rearrangement joins TRBV5-1 to TRBJ2-5, with D possibly TRBD2 on 6 matching bases. The CDR3 has 15 amino acids. From germline, CDR1 is SGHRS and CDR2 YFSETQ. V was trimmed by 3 bases and J by 1 base, leaving 13 bases between them.

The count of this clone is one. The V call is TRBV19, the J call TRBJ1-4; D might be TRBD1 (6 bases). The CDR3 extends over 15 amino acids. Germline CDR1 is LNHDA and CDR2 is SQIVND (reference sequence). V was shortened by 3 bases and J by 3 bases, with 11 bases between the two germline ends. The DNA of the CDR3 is TGTGCCAGTAGTATCGCACAGGGATCTAATGAAAAACTGTTTTTT. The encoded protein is CASSIAQGSNEKLFF. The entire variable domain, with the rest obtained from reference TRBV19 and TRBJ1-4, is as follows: DGGITQSPKYLFRKEGQNVTLSCEQNLNHDAMYWYRQDPGQGLRLIYYSQIVNDFQKGDIAEGYSVSREKKESFPLTVTSAQKNPTAFYLCASSIAQGSNEKLFFGSGTQLSVL.

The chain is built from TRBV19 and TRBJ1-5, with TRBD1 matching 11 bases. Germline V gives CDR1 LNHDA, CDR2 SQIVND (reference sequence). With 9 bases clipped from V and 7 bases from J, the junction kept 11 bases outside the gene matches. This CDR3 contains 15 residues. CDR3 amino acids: CASQNGQGAVQPQHF. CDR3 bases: TGTGCCAGCCAGAACGGACAGGGGGCGGTCCAGCCCCAGCATTTT. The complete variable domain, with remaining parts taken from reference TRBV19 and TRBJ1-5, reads DGGITQSPKYLFRKEGQNVTLSCEQNLNHDAMYWYRQDPGQGLRLIYYSQIVNDFQKGDIAEGYSVSREKKESFPLTVTSAQKNPTAFYLCASQNGQGAVQPQHFGDGTRLSIL.

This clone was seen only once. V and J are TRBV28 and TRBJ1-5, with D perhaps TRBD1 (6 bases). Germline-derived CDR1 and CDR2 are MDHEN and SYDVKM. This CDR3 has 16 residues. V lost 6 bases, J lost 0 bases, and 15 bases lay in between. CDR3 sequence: CASRVRGGSSNQPQHF. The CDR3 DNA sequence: TGTGCCAGCAGGGTTCGGGGGGGCTCTAGCAATCAGCCCCAGCATTTT.

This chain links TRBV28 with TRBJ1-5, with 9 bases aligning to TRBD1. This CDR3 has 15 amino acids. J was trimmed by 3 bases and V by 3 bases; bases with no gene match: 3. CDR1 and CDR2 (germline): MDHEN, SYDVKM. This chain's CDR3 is CASSFRQGVNQPQHF. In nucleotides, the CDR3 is TGTGCCAGCAGTTTTAGACAGGGGGTCAATCAGCCCCAGCATTTT.

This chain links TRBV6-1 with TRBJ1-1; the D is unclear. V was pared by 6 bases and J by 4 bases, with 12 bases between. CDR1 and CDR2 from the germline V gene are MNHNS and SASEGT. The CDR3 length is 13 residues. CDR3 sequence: CASRLQVGTEAFF. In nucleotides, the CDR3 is TGTGCCAGCAGATTGCAGGTGGGCACTGAAGCTTTCTTT.

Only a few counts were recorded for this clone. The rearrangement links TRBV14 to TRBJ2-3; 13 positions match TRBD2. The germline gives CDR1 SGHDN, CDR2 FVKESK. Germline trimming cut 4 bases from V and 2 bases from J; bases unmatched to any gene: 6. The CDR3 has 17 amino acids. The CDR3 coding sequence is TGTGCCAGCAGCCGCACGGGACTAGCGGGGCCCACAGATACGCAGTATTTT. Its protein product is CASSRTGLAGPTDTQYF. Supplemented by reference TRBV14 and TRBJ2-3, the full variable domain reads EAGVTQFPSHSVIEKGQTVTLRCDPISGHDNLYWYRRVMGKEIKFLLHFVKESKQDESGMPNNRFLAERTGGTYSTLKVQPAELEDSGVYFCASSRTGLAGPTDTQYFGPGTRLTVL.

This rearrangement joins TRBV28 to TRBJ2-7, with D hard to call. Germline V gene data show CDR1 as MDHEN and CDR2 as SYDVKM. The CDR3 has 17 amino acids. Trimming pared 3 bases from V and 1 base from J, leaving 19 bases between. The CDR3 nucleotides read TGTGCCAGCAGTTTGGGCGAGGTCGGGCGTCAGTCCTACGAGCAGTACTTC. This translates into CASSLGEVGRQSYEQYF.

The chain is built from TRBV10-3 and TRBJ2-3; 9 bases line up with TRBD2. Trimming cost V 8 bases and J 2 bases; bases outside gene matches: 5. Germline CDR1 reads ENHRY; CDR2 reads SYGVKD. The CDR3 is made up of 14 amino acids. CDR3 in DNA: TGTGCCATCCGCGGGGGGGGGACCACAGATACGCAGTATTTT. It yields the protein CAIRGGGTTDTQYF.

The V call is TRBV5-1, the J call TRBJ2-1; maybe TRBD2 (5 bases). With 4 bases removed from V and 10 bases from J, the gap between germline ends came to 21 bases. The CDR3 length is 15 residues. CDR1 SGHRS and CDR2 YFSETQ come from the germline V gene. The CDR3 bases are TGCGCCAGCAGCCCGGGTGGAGGAGAGGGCAGGGAGCAGTTCTTC. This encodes CASSPGGGEGREQFF.

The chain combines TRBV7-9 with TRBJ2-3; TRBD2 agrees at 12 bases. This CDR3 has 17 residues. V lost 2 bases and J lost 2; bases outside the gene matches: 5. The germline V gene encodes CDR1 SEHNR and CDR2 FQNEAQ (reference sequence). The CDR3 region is CASSLRLAGGNTDTQYF. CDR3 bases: TGTGCCAGCAGCTTACGGCTAGCGGGAGGGAACACAGATACGCAGTATTTT.

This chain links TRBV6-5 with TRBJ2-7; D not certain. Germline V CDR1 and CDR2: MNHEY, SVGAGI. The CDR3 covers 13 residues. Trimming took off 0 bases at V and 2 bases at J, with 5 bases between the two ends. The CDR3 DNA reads TGTGCCAGCAGTTACTCGACCGCCTACGAGCAGTACTTC. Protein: CASSYSTAYEQYF.

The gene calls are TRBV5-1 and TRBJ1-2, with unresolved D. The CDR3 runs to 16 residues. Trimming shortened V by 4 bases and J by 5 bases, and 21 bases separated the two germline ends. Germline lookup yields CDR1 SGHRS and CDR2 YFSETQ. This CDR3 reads CASSNFFSGNIYGYTF. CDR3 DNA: TGCGCCAGCAGCAACTTCTTCTCAGGAAACATTTATGGCTACACCTTC.

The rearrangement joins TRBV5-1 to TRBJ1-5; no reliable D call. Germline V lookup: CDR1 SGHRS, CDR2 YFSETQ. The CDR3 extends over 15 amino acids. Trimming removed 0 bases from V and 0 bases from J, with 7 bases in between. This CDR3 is CASSLEAGSNQPQHF. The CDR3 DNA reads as TGCGCCAGCAGCTTGGAGGCAGGTAGCAATCAGCCCCAGCATTTT.

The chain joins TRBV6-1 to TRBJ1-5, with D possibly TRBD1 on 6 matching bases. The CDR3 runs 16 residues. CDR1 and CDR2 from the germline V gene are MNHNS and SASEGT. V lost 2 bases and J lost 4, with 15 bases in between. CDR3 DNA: TGTGCCAGCAGTGAACCCGGCAGGGGAAGGAATCAGCCCCAGCATTTT. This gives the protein CASSEPGRGRNQPQHF.

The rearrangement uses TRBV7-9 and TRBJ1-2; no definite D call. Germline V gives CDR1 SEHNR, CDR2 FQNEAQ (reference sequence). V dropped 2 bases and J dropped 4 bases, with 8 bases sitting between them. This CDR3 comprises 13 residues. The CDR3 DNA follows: TGTGCCAGCAGCTTAAGCGTTGGCTATGGCTACACCTTC. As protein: CASSLSVGYGYTF.

CDR3 nucleotide sequence: TGCGCCAGCAGCTGGGGGGGCACTGAAGCTTTCTTT. Translated, it gives CASSWGGTEAFF. The V call is TRBV5-1, the J call TRBJ1-1; D perhaps matches TRBD1 (5 bases). Germline CDR1 reads SGHRS; CDR2 reads YFSETQ. The CDR3 runs 12 residues. V lost 3 bases to trimming and J lost 4 bases, with 7 bases between them.

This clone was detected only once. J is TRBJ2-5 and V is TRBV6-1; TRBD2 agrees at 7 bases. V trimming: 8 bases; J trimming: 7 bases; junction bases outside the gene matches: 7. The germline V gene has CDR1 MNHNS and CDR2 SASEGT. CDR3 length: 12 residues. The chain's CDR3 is CASWEGAGTQYF. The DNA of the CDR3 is TGTGCCAGCTGGGAGGGAGCTGGGACCCAGTACTTC.

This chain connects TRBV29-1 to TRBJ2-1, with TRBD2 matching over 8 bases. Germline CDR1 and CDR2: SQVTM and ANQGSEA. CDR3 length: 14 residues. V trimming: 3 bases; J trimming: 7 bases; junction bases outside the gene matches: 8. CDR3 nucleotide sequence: TGCAGCGTTGAGGGGACTAGAGACAAAAATGAGCAGTTCTTC. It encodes CSVEGTRDKNEQFF.

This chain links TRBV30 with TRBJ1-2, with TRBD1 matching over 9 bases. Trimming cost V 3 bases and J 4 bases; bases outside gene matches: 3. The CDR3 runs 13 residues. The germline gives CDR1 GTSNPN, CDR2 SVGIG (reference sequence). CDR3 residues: CAWRKGQGYGYTF. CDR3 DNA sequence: TGTGCCTGGAGGAAGGGACAGGGCTATGGCTACACCTTC.

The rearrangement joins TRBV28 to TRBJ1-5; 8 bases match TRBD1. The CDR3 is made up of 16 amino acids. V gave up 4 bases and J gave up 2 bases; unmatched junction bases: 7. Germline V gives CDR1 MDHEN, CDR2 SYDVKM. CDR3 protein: CASSSDRGIGNQPQHF. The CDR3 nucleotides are TGTGCCAGCAGTTCAGACAGGGGTATAGGCAATCAGCCCCAGCATTTT. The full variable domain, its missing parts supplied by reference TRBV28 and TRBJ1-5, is DVKVTQSSRYLVKRTGEKVFLECVQDMDHENMFWYRQDPGLGLRLIYFSYDVKMKEKGDIPEGYSVSREKKERFSLILESASTNQTSMYLCASSSDRGIGNQPQHFGDGTRLSIL.

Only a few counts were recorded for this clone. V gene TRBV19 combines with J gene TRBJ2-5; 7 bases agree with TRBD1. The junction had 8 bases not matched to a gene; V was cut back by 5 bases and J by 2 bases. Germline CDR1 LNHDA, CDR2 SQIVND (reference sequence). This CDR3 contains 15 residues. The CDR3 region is CASSLRQGRQETQYF. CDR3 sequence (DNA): TGTGCCAGTAGTCTCCGACAGGGAAGGCAAGAGACCCAGTACTTC.

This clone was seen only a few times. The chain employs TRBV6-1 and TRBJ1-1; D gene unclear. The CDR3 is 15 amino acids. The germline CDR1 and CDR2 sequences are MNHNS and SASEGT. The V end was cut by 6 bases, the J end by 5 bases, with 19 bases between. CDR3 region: CASRYTVEAGTEAFF. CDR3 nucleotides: TGTGCCAGCAGGTATACAGTGGAGGCGGGGACTGAAGCTTTCTTT.

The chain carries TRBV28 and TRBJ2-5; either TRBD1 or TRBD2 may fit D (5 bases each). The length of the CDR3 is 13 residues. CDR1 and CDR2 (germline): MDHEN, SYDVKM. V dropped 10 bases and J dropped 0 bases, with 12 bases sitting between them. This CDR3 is CATGTQYQETQYF. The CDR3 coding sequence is TGTGCCACCGGGACCCAGTACCAAGAGACCCAGTACTTC.

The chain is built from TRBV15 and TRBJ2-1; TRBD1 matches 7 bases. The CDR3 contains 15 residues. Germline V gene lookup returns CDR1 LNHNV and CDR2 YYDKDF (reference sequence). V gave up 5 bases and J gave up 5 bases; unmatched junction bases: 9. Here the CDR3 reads CATSARQGSNNEQFF. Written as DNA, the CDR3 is TGTGCCACCAGCGCTAGACAGGGTTCCAACAATGAGCAGTTCTTC.

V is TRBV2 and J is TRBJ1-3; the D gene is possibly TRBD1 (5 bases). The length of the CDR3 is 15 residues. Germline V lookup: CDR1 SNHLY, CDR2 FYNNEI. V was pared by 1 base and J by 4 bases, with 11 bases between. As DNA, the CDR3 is TGTGCCAGCAGTGAAGACAGGCTAGGCGGAAACACCATATATTTT. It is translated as CASSEDRLGGNTIYF.

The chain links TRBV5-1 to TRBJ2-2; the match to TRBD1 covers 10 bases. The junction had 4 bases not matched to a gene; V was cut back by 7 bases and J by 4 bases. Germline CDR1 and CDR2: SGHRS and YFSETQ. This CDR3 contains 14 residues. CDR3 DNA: TGCGCCAGCGCCGGGACAGGGGTCACCGGGGAGCTGTTTTTT. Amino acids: CASAGTGVTGELFF.